This is a list of T cell receptor beta chains from one sample in a study of T cells in Graves' hyperthyroidism and ophthalmopathy. TCRdb used MiXCR to reprocess the multiplex PCR reads, holding one entry per CDR3 protein. Counted here are 750,000 to 900,000 distinct CDR3 sequences, approximately 40% occurring once; the ten biggest clones make up roughly 8.3%. Sequences were obtained from blood. The receptor source for this set is a man younger than 30 with Graves' hyperthyroidism. CDR3s include the opening cysteine and the closing phenylalanine or tryptophan. The D gene is left open where the match is weak. The size of a clone is reported for some rows only, either as once, few or many, or as a class for expanded clones.

TRBJ2-1 . TRBD2 TRBV9 CASSVGEGGNEQFF TGTGCCAGCAGCGTAGGGGAGGGTGGGAATGAGCAGTTCTTC
TRBJ2-2 . . TRBV7-2 CASSYEGVDTGELFF TGTGCCAGCAGTTACGAGGGAGTCGACACCGGGGAGCTGTTTTTT
TRBJ1-2 . . TRBV20-1 CSAIIGGWGYTF TGCAGTGCCATCATTGGGGGATGGGGCTACACCTTC
TRBJ2-7 . . TRBV19 CASSSPQGRGYEQYF TGTGCCAGTAGTTCCCCCCAGGGACGCGGTTACGAGCAGTACTTC
TRBJ2-2 . . TRBV6-5 CASSYYLDSNTGELFF TGTGCCAGCAGTTACTACTTAGATTCGAACACCGGGGAGCTGTTTTTT
TRBJ1-2 . TRBD1 TRBV29-1 CSVEDILTGGYGYTF TGCAGCGTTGAAGATATATTGACAGGGGGCTATGGCTACACCTTC
TRBJ1-1 . TRBD1 TRBV6-5 CASSYELGAPGGHEAFF TGTGCCAGCAGTTATGAATTGGGTGCACCAGGGGGGCATGAAGCTTTCTTT
TRBJ1-2 . . TRBV4-1 CASSQGLGTVNYGHTF TGCGCCAGCAGCCAGGGCCTCGGGACCGTCAACTATGGCCACACCTTC
TRBJ2-6 . . TRBV5-6 CASRPWFSGANVLTF TGTGCCAGCAGGCCGTGGTTCTCTGGGGCCAACGTCCTGACTTTC
TRBJ1-1 many . TRBV7-9 CASSFWGNTEAFF TGTGCCAGCAGCTTTTGGGGAAACACTGAAGCTTTCTTT
TRBJ1-6 . . TRBV9 CASGGGAAAPYNSPLHF TGTGCCAGCGGGGGGGGGGCTGCCGCTCCCTATAATTCACCCCTCCACTTT
TRBJ2-2 . . TRBV5-1 CATTLTSRNTGELFF TGCGCCACTACGCTGACTAGTAGGAACACCGGGGAGCTGTTTTTT
TRBJ1-1 . . TRBV20-1 CSASSRRGAEAFF TGCAGTGCTAGTAGTAGAAGGGGCGCGGAAGCTTTCTTT
TRBJ2-5 . . TRBV29-1 CSSANREETQYF TGCAGCAGTGCGAACAGGGAAGAGACCCAGTACTTC
TRBJ1-1 . . TRBV14 CASSLPTGTYVMNTEAFF TGTGCCAGCAGCCTTCCTACAGGGACTTATGTCATGAACACTGAAGCTTTCTTT
TRBJ1-1 . TRBD1 TRBV5-4 CASSYQGAPAFF TGTGCCAGCAGCTACCAGGGGGCGCCGGCTTTCTTT
TRBJ2-6 . . TRBV7-8 CASSLGSGHLSGANILTF TGTGCCAGCAGCTTAGGATCGGGACACCTCTCTGGGGCCAACATCCTGACTTTC
TRBJ1-2 . TRBD1 TRBV5-8 CASSRGQEDGYTF TGTGCCAGCAGTCGCGGACAGGAAGATGGCTACACCTTC
TRBJ2-5 . . TRBV9 CASSDRDPGETQYF TGTGCCAGCAGCGACCGGGACCCCGGGGAGACCCAGTACTTC
TRBJ2-7 . . TRBV6-5 CASSYEGDAYEQYF TGTGCCAGCAGTTACGAAGGGGATGCCTACGAGCAGTACTTC
TRBJ1-1 many . TRBV9 CASSVESGLNTEAFF TGTGCCAGCAGCGTAGAGTCGGGTCTGAACACTGAAGCTTTCTTT
TRBJ1-6 once TRBD1 TRBV2 CAGTGVRNSPLHF TGTGCCGGGACAGGGGTGCGTAATTCACCCCTCCACTTT
TRBJ2-5 . . TRBV12-3/TRBV12-4 CASSLGDSGQGTQYF TGTGCCAGCAGTTTAGGTGATAGCGGCCAAGGGACCCAGTACTTC
TRBJ1-5 many TRBD1 TRBV7-9 CASSSGQVLPQHF TGTGCCAGCAGCTCGGGACAGGTTTTGCCCCAGCATTTT
TRBJ1-2 . TRBD1 TRBV2 CATSDRDRGDYGYTF TGTGCCACCAGTGACCGGGACAGGGGTGACTATGGCTACACCTTC
TRBJ2-5 . . TRBV7-8 CASSTQQETQYF TGTGCCAGCAGTACCCAACAAGAGACCCAGTACTTC
TRBJ1-1 . . TRBV5-4 CASSQDRLEAFF TGTGCCAGCAGCCAAGACAGGCTTGAAGCTTTCTTT
TRBJ1-2 many TRBD1 TRBV2 CASSYQGAGGYTF TGTGCCAGCAGTTATCAGGGGGCCGGCGGCTACACCTTC
TRBJ1-1 . . TRBV11-2 CASRPGGTMNTEAFF TGTGCCAGCCGGCCTGGGGGAACTATGAACACTGAAGCTTTCTTT